This TCR beta chain was captured by sequencing in a study of OX40 agonist ivuxolimab in advanced cancers. Background on the study: Given to patients was ivuxolimab, an agonistic anti-OX40 (CD134) antibody. Study-level points and caveats: Clonal expansion in partial responders at 0.1-3.0 mg/kg ranked among the lowest. Expanded clones were, on average, more numerous in CD8+ T cells than in CD4+.

TCRdb keeps only in-frame clones here, not all; method: immunoSEQ multiplex PCR. The sample gives approximately 60,000 clones, approximately 91% of which show up once; around 10% is in the top ten. A word on this clone: Its antigen is currently unknown.

The material sequenced was CD4+ or CD8+ T cells sorted from blood, taken in a trial of the OX40 agonist ivuxolimab. The receptor's source is an adult with an advanced solid tumor such as melanoma, head and neck, liver or kidney cancer.

In DNA form, the CDR3 reads TGTGCCAGCAACTCGGGACGACTCCCGTACAATGAGCAGTTCTTC. It specifies CASNSGRLPYNEQFF. The rearrangement links TRBV27 to TRBJ2-1; D possibly matches TRBD1 or TRBD2 (5 bases each). The CDR3 is 15 residues long. The germline gives CDR1 MNHEY, CDR2 SMNVEV (reference sequence). V was trimmed by 7 bases and J by 4 bases, leaving 17 bases between them.